The T cell receptor (beta chain) under discussion was sequenced for a study of shared clonotypes between healthy human individuals. The CD4+ fraction was divided into a CD45RA+ naive subset and a CD45RA-negative memory subset. The V and J ends lost 6 bases and 9 bases, in that order; junction bases with no gene match: 8. The CDR3 totals 13 residues. The germline CDR1 and CDR2 sequences are MRHNA and SNTAGT. Of note for this clone: No antigen is known for it.

Study results and caveats: The low donor count limited represented genetic and exposure-history diversity. Lower generation probabilities were found for non-shared clonotypes than for those shared by all four donors.

Each subset's genomic DNA was split evenly across several immunoSEQ plates. The table came from immunoSEQ multiplex PCR; TCRdb's copy has only in-frame clones and leaves some out. The table has approximately 340,000 clones, less than 75% seen once. V gene TRBV6-4 combines with J gene TRBJ2-1, with 7 bases fitting TRBD1. The receptor was derived from a man aged 30 to 39 in good health. Material: memory CD4+ T cells sorted from blood. Specified subset: CD45RA-negative fraction. CDR3 residues: CASSLDRAGEQFF. The CDR3 DNA follows: TGTGCCAGCAGCCTTGACAGGGCTGGTGAGCAGTTCTTC.